Listed below are T cell receptor beta chains from one sample, sequenced in a study of blood T cell repertoires in COVID-19. Clones were read by immunoSEQ multiplex PCR, and TCRdb kept only the in-frame ones, dropping some. The repertoire holds about 75,000 clones, around 79% seen once, with 5.4% in the top ten. Sequenced input: peripheral blood. The receptors originated from an elderly woman with active or convalescent COVID-19. Both conserved end residues are part of each CDR3. D genes are given only for firm matches. Clone size is not always given. Where it is, it says once, few, many or a class for expanded clones.

j_gene: TRBJ1-1; v_gene: TRBV4-3; abundance: -; d_gene: TRBD1; CDR3nt: TGCGCCAGCAGCCAAGATCCCCAGGGGGCGAACACTGAAGCTTTCTTT; CDR3aa: CASSQDPQGANTEAFF
j_gene: TRBJ2-5; v_gene: TRBV7-2; abundance: -; d_gene: -; CDR3nt: TGTGCCAGCAGCTTGCCCCTGACAGGTTTCGAGACCCAGTACTTC; CDR3aa: CASSLPLTGFETQYF
j_gene: TRBJ1-4; v_gene: TRBV27; abundance: -; d_gene: -; CDR3nt: TGTGCCAGCAGTTTGGACAGATCTAATGAAAAACTGTTTTTT; CDR3aa: CASSLDRSNEKLFF
j_gene: TRBJ1-1; v_gene: TRBV19; abundance: -; d_gene: -; CDR3nt: TGTGCCCCAGAACGGGGGAAAAGTGCGGCTGGGAGCACTGAAGCTTTCTTT; CDR3aa: CAPERGKSAAGSTEAFF
j_gene: TRBJ1-2; v_gene: TRBV19; abundance: -; d_gene: -; CDR3nt: TGTGCCAGTACAGGCGGACAGCCCTATGGCTACACCTTC; CDR3aa: CASTGGQPYGYTF
j_gene: TRBJ1-2; v_gene: TRBV7-9; abundance: -; d_gene: -; CDR3nt: TGTGCCAGCAGCTTAGGAGGCCGTTTTCAGGGCTACACCTTC; CDR3aa: CASSLGGRFQGYTF
j_gene: TRBJ1-1; v_gene: TRBV10-2; abundance: -; d_gene: -; CDR3nt: TGCGCCAGCAGTGAAGGGGGGAACACTGAAGCTTTCTTT; CDR3aa: CASSEGGNTEAFF
j_gene: TRBJ2-1; v_gene: TRBV7-2; abundance: -; d_gene: -; CDR3nt: TGTGCCAGCAGCTCACAGGGTTACAATGAGCAGTTCTTC; CDR3aa: CASSSQGYNEQFF
j_gene: TRBJ2-1; v_gene: TRBV19; abundance: few; d_gene: TRBD1; CDR3nt: TGTGCCAGTAGTGTATTTTTAGGACAGGGGGGCAATGAGCAGTTCTTC; CDR3aa: CASSVFLGQGGNEQFF
j_gene: TRBJ1-1; v_gene: TRBV2; abundance: few; d_gene: -; CDR3nt: TGTGCCAGCAGTTGGAGGGCCACTGAAGCTTTCTTT; CDR3aa: CASSWRATEAFF
j_gene: TRBJ2-7; v_gene: TRBV28; abundance: -; d_gene: TRBD2; CDR3nt: TGTGCCAGCACCCTAGCGGGAGTCGAGCAGTACTTC; CDR3aa: CASTLAGVEQYF
j_gene: TRBJ1-6; v_gene: TRBV28; abundance: -; d_gene: TRBD1; CDR3nt: TGTGCCAGCAGTGGGACAGGGATCTCCTATAATTCACCCCTCCACTTT; CDR3aa: CASSGTGISYNSPLHF
j_gene: TRBJ2-3; v_gene: TRBV7-9; abundance: -; d_gene: -; CDR3nt: TGTGCCAGCAGCTTCGGACTGGGCCCAGATACGCAGTATTTT; CDR3aa: CASSFGLGPDTQYF
j_gene: TRBJ2-7; v_gene: TRBV9; abundance: -; d_gene: -; CDR3nt: TGTGCCAGCAGCACCGAACAGAGGGCCTACGAGCAGTACTTC; CDR3aa: CASSTEQRAYEQYF
j_gene: TRBJ2-7; v_gene: TRBV4-3; abundance: -; d_gene: TRBD2; CDR3nt: TGCGCCAGCAGCCAAGATACTGGACTAGCCTACGAGCAGTACTTC; CDR3aa: CASSQDTGLAYEQYF
j_gene: TRBJ2-6; v_gene: TRBV6-2/TRBV6-3; abundance: -; d_gene: -; CDR3nt: TGTGCCAGCAGCGGCTGGGCCCTCTTAGCCAACGTCCTGACTTTC; CDR3aa: CASSGWALLANVLTF
j_gene: TRBJ2-4; v_gene: TRBV5-4; abundance: -; d_gene: -; CDR3nt: TGTGCCAGCAGCATTGTGGGCCTAGCCAAAAACATTCAGTACTTC; CDR3aa: CASSIVGLAKNIQYF
j_gene: TRBJ2-3; v_gene: TRBV4-3; abundance: once; d_gene: -; CDR3nt: TGCGCCAGCAGCCAAGGACAGCGCACAGATACGCAGTATTTT; CDR3aa: CASSQGQRTDTQYF
j_gene: TRBJ2-6; v_gene: TRBV5-1; abundance: -; d_gene: TRBD1; CDR3nt: TGCGCCAGCAGCTGGACAGGGGCAGCCGCTGGGGCCAACGTCCTGACTTTC; CDR3aa: CASSWTGAAAGANVLTF
j_gene: TRBJ2-7; v_gene: TRBV11-2; abundance: few; d_gene: -; CDR3nt: TGTGCCAGCAGCTTAGAACTGGTCTCCTACGAGCAGTACTTC; CDR3aa: CASSLELVSYEQYF
j_gene: TRBJ2-1; v_gene: TRBV5-1; abundance: once; d_gene: -; CDR3nt: TGCGCCAGCAGGATGGGTAGCGGTTCCTACAATGAGCAGTTCTTC; CDR3aa: CASRMGSGSYNEQFF
j_gene: TRBJ2-3; v_gene: TRBV2; abundance: few; d_gene: -; CDR3nt: TGTGCCAGCAAAATGGGCGAAAGGACAGATACGCAGTATTTT; CDR3aa: CASKMGERTDTQYF
j_gene: TRBJ2-2; v_gene: TRBV6-4; abundance: -; d_gene: -; CDR3nt: TGTGCCAGCAGTGTACAGGAGTTCACCGGGGAGCTGTTTTTT; CDR3aa: CASSVQEFTGELFF
j_gene: TRBJ2-7; v_gene: TRBV5-4; abundance: once; d_gene: TRBD2; CDR3nt: TGTGCCAGCAGACCCGGGACTAGCGGGATCTACGAGCAGTACTTC; CDR3aa: CASRPGTSGIYEQYF
j_gene: TRBJ1-6; v_gene: TRBV5-5; abundance: -; d_gene: -; CDR3nt: TGTGCCAGCAGCTTTTTAGGGGTCAGCTCAAGGATCTATAATTCACCCCTCCACTTT; CDR3aa: CASSFLGVSSRIYNSPLHF
j_gene: TRBJ2-1; v_gene: TRBV7-2; abundance: -; d_gene: -; CDR3nt: TGTGCCAGCAGCTCCGGGGTCAATGAGCAGTTCTTC; CDR3aa: CASSSGVNEQFF
j_gene: TRBJ2-1; v_gene: TRBV24-1; abundance: -; d_gene: TRBD1; CDR3nt: TGTGCCACCAGTGATCCCCCGGGACAGGGAATGAGATACAATGAGCAGTTCTTC; CDR3aa: CATSDPPGQGMRYNEQFF
j_gene: TRBJ1-5; v_gene: TRBV19; abundance: -; d_gene: -; CDR3nt: TGTGCCAGTAGGGATCGTTCTAGGGGGAGTAATCAGCCCCAGCATTTT; CDR3aa: CASRDRSRGSNQPQHF